This T cell receptor beta chain stems from a study of Ad26.COV2.S vaccination and SARS-CoV-2 variants. Study in general: In the COV1001 trial, the donor was in the Ad26.COV2.S arm.

TCRdb keeps only in-frame clones here, not all; method: immunoSEQ multiplex PCR. The sample shows around 320,000 clones, 85% to 90% of them seen only once. CDR3 length: 16 residues. Germline CDR1 ENHRY, CDR2 SYGVKD. Trimming pared 4 bases from V and 5 bases from J, leaving 17 bases between. Treatment noted: 15 to 20 received Ad26.COV2.S at low or high dose, single or two shots; roughly five received placebo; per-sample allocation not given. Day 63 after the first injection of vaccine or placebo was the sampling time. The donor was a Boston adult aged 18-55 years. Study findings and constraints: Responses of T cells in total may have been underestimated by the TCR breadth and depth analyses. Reported findings describe substantial breadth in spike-specific CD8+ and CD4+ T cell responses following vaccination.

This clone appeared many times. Its matching antigen is unknown. The sequencing here drew on peripheral blood, taken in a trial of Ad26.COV2.S vaccine versus placebo. This chain connects TRBV10-3 to TRBJ2-2; unclear D gene. The sequence was collected from a person aged 18 to 59 who received the Ad26.COV2.S COVID-19 vaccine or a placebo. This chain's CDR3 is CAISGEERQETGELFF. For the CDR3, the DNA is TGTGCCATCAGTGGGGAAGAAAGGCAGGAAACCGGGGAGCTGTTTTTT.